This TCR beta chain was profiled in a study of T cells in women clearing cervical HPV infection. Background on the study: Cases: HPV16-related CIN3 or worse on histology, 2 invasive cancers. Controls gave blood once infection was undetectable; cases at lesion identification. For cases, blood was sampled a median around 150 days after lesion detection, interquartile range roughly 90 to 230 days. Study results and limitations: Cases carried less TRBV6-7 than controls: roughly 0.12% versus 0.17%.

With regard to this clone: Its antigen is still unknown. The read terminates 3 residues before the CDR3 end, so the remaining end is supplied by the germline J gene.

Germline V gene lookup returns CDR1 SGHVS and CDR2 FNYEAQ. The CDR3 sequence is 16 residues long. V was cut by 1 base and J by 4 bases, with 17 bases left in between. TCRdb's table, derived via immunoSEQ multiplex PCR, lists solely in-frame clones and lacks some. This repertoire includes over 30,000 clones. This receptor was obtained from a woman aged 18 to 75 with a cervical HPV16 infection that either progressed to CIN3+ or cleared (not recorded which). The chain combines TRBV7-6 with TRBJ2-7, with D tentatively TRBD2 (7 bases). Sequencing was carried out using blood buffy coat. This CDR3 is CASSLGLGGETYEQYF. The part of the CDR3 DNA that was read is TGTGCCAGCAGCTTAGGACTAGGGGGGGAGACATACGAG.